Below, 32 T cell receptor beta chains from the same sample are listed, as sequenced in a study of T cell responses to AZD1222 COVID-19 vaccine. Clones were sequenced by immunoSEQ multiplex PCR, and TCRdb holds only the in-frame ones, with some missing. The data show around 33,000 clones, roughly 90% seen once. The material sequenced was peripheral blood, taken on day 0 of AZD1222 vaccination. Every receptor here comes from an adult in good health.

This rearrangement joins TRBV19 to TRBJ2-1; 9 positions agree with TRBD2. Germline-derived CDR1 and CDR2 are LNHDA and SQIVND (reference sequence). The CDR3 loop spans 17 amino acids. V lost 2 bases, J lost 4 bases, and 9 bases stayed unmatched. DNA for the CDR3: TGTGCCAGTAGTATACGGGCGGGAGGGACCTCATACAATGAGCAGTTCTTC. This encodes CASSIRAGGTSYNEQFF.

V gene TRBV19 combines with J gene TRBJ2-6; D is possibly TRBD1 or TRBD2 (5 bases each). Trimming removed 10 bases from V and 2 bases from J, with 15 bases in between. Looked up from germline, CDR1 is LNHDA and CDR2 is SQIVND (reference sequence). The CDR3 has 15 amino acids. CDR3: CAIGDLGPGANVLTF. The CDR3 nucleotides read TGTGCCATAGGGGACCTCGGACCTGGGGCCAACGTCCTGACTTTC.

CDR3 in amino acids: CASRGNRRAYNEQFF. The CDR3 DNA sequence: TGTGCCAGCAGAGGTAATAGGAGGGCCTACAATGAGCAGTTCTTC. The chain couples TRBV6-5 to TRBJ2-1; perhaps TRBD2 as D (6 bases). V shed 6 bases and J shed 2 bases, with 14 bases lying between them. Looked up from germline, CDR1 is MNHEY and CDR2 is SVGAGI. CDR3 length equals 15 residues.

The chain is built from TRBV7-9 and TRBJ1-6, with 8 bases aligning to TRBD1. The CDR3 extends over 16 amino acids. Germline V gene data show CDR1 as SEHNR and CDR2 as FQNEAQ (reference sequence). Germline trimming cut 1 base from V and 9 bases from J; bases unmatched to any gene: 8. The CDR3: CASSLERTGLRSPLHF. For the CDR3, the DNA is TGTGCCAGCAGCTTAGAGAGGACAGGGTTGCGTTCACCCCTCCACTTT.

The chain employs TRBV5-6 and TRBJ2-7, with D possibly being TRBD1 (6 bases). V was pared by 0 bases and J by 5 bases, with 12 bases between. CDR3 length: 14 amino acids. In germline, CDR1 is SGHDT, CDR2 YYEEEE. Written as DNA, the CDR3 is TGTGCCAGCAGCTTGGTTCCCAGGGGACACGAGCAGTACTTC. Translation gives CASSLVPRGHEQYF.

CDR3: CASRRDGGNYGYTF. In DNA, the CDR3 is TGTGCCAGCAGACGGGACGGTGGCAACTATGGCTACACCTTC. The chain joins TRBV6-5 to TRBJ1-2, with TRBD1 as a possible D gene (5 bases). The CDR3 is 14 residues long. The V gene lost 6 bases and the J gene lost 2 bases, with 13 bases spanning the gap. CDR1 is MNHEY and CDR2 is SVGAGI in the germline V gene.

This chain links TRBV3-1 (or the pseudogene TRBV3-2) with TRBJ1-6, with TRBD1 identical over 7 bases. V lost 6 bases to trimming and J lost 2 bases; unmatched junction nucleotides: 1. In germline, CDR1 is LGHDT, CDR2 YNNKEL (reference sequence). The CDR3 totals 14 residues. For the CDR3, the DNA is TGTGCCAGCAGGGGACAGACCTATAATTCACCCCTCCACTTT. It specifies CASRGQTYNSPLHF.

The DNA for the CDR3 is TGCAGCGTTGGGTCAGGGGGTATCAATCAGCCCCAGCATTTT. It yields the protein CSVGSGGINQPQHF. V usage is TRBV29-1 and J usage is TRBJ1-5; 7 bases fit TRBD1. CDR3 size: 14 residues. CDR1 and CDR2 (germline): SQVTM, ANQGSEA. V lost 4 bases to trimming and J lost 3 bases; unmatched junction nucleotides: 6.

The CDR3: CASSPTGANSVGYTF. Here the CDR3 DNA reads TGTGCCAGCAGCCCAACCGGGGCGAACTCCGTGGGCTACACCTTC. The chain is built from TRBV7-2 and TRBJ1-2, with D perhaps TRBD1 (5 bases). V was clipped by 5 bases and J by 8 bases, with 21 bases between them. Germline CDR1 and CDR2: SGHTA and FQGNSA. This CDR3 has 15 amino acids.

This chain links TRBV11-2 with TRBJ1-3; maybe TRBD1 (5 bases). Germline V gene data show CDR1 as SGHAT and CDR2 as FQNNGV. V shed 0 bases and J shed 9 bases, with 15 bases lying between them. This CDR3 region has 15 residues. The CDR3 coding sequence is TGTGCCAGCAGCTTAGATCGAAGGGCCCAGGGCACCATATATTTT. Translating gives CASSLDRRAQGTIYF.

V gene TRBV12-5 combines with J gene TRBJ1-2; unclear D gene. This CDR3 spans 11 amino acids. Germline loops: CDR1 LGHNT, CDR2 FRNRAP. V dropped 6 bases and J dropped 4 bases, with 6 bases sitting between them. The CDR3 here is CASGEIYGYTF. CDR3 coding DNA: TGTGCTAGTGGCGAAATCTATGGCTACACCTTC. The variable domain in full, completed from reference TRBV12-5 and TRBJ1-2, reads DARVTQTPRHKVTEMGQEVTMRCQPILGHNTVFWYRQTMMQGLELLAYFRNRAPLDDSGMPKDRFSAEMPDATLATLKIQPSEPRDSAVYFCASGEIYGYTFGSGTRLTVV.

The chain joins TRBV6-2 or TRBV6-3 to TRBJ1-2; D not resolved. The germline V gene encodes CDR1 MNHEY and CDR2 SVGEGT. The CDR3 has 16 residues. Trimming stripped 3 bases from V and 2 bases from J, with 16 bases between. CDR3 coding DNA: TGTGCCAGCAGTTATAGGACCTCCGGACTAAACTATGGCTACACCTTC. Encoded protein: CASSYRTSGLNYGYTF.

V and J are TRBV6-1 and TRBJ2-1; D may be TRBD1 (6 bases). The length of the CDR3 is 16 residues. CDR1 is MNHNS, CDR2 SASEGT, per germline. Trimming left V 4 bases short and J 1 base short, with 14 bases between. The CDR3 sequence: CASSGGGGPSYNEQFF. The DNA of the CDR3 is TGTGCCAGCAGTGGAGGGGGTGGTCCGTCCTACAATGAGCAGTTCTTC.

J is TRBJ1-4 and V is TRBV6-2 or TRBV6-3; TRBD1 aligns across 8 bases. The CDR3 length is 17 residues. V shed 6 bases, J shed 0 bases, and the junction held 9 bases outside the gene matches. Germline lookup yields CDR1 MNHEY and CDR2 SVGEGT. The CDR3 DNA reads as TGTGCCAGCAGCCGACAGGGGATTATTCCAACTAATGAAAAACTGTTTTTT. Its translation is CASSRQGIIPTNEKLFF.

This sequence joins TRBV28 and TRBJ2-2; D is possibly TRBD1 or TRBD2 (5 bases each). The V end lost 7 bases, the J end lost 2 bases, and 14 bases lay between the germline ends. The V gene's germline CDR1 is MDHEN and CDR2 SYDVKM. The CDR3 is 15 residues long. The CDR3 DNA is TGTGCCAGCAAGACCGGGACGGCAAACACCGGGGAGCTGTTTTTT. This sequence encodes CASKTGTANTGELFF.

The V gene is TRBV12-3 or TRBV12-4, the J gene TRBJ2-3; D is uncertain. V lost 2 bases to trimming and J lost 5 bases, with 5 bases between them. This CDR3 region has 12 residues. The CDR3 nucleotides read TGTGCCAGCAGTTTATTTGAAGATACGCAGTATTTT. Encoded protein: CASSLFEDTQYF.

The chain is built from TRBV29-1 and TRBJ1-5; 7 bases fit TRBD1. The V gene's germline CDR1 is SQVTM and CDR2 ANQGSEA. The CDR3 is 13 amino acids. J was trimmed by 2 bases and V by 7 bases; bases with no gene match: 5. CDR3 nucleotides: TGCAGCGCTAGTACAGGGGGCAATCAGCCCCAGCATTTT. Translated, it gives CSASTGGNQPQHF. Variable domain in full (rest from reference TRBV29-1 and TRBJ1-5): SAVISQKPSRDICQRGTSLTIQCQVDSQVTMMFWYRQQPGQSLTLIATANQGSEATYESGFVIDKFPISRPNLTFSTLTVSNMSPEDSSIYLCSASTGGNQPQHFGDGTRLSIL.

The rearrangement links TRBV18 to TRBJ2-3, with TRBD1 matching over 7 bases. This CDR3 has 15 residues. Germline V gene sequence: CDR1 KGHSH, CDR2 LQKENI. The V and J ends lost 5 bases and 2 bases, in that order; junction bases with no gene match: 7. The CDR3 DNA follows: TGTGCCAGCTCAACCCGGGACAGATTCACAGATACGCAGTATTTT. Protein product: CASSTRDRFTDTQYF. The full variable domain, rest sourced from reference TRBV18 and TRBJ2-3, is NAGVMQNPRHLVRRRGQEARLRCSPMKGHSHVYWYRQLPEEGLKFMVYLQKENIIDESGMPKERFSAEFPKEGPSILRIQQVVRGDSAAYFCASSTRDRFTDTQYFGPGTRLTVL.

In this sample, this clone turned up once. The J gene is TRBJ1-6, the V gene TRBV30; D is ambiguous. Germline V gives CDR1 GTSNPN, CDR2 SVGIG (reference sequence). The CDR3 length is 13 residues. The V and J ends lost 7 bases and 5 bases respectively, with 12 bases between them. This CDR3 is CALGLPDNSPLHF. The CDR3 DNA sequence: TGTGCCTTAGGACTGCCGGATAATTCACCCCTCCACTTT.

The rearrangement links TRBV3-1 (or the pseudogene TRBV3-2) to TRBJ1-6, with D possibly matching TRBD1 (5 bases). Trimming shortened V by 4 bases and J by 11 bases, and 12 bases separated the two germline ends. Germline V gene data show CDR1 as LGHDT and CDR2 as YNNKEL (reference sequence). The CDR3 contains 13 residues. The CDR3 nucleotides read TGTGCCAGCAGCCGAGGGGCGGAAACACCCCTCCACTTT. This encodes CASSRGAETPLHF.

This clone showed up just once. DNA of the CDR3: TGCAGTGCTAGTGGCTCATACAATGAGCAGTTCTTC. Protein sequence: CSASGSYNEQFF. The genes are TRBV20-1 and TRBJ2-1; D ambiguous. Trimming took off 3 bases at V and 4 bases at J, with 7 bases between the two ends. There are 12 residues in the CDR3. Germline V gives CDR1 DFQATT, CDR2 SNEGSKA (reference sequence).

The V gene is TRBV19, the J gene TRBJ1-5, with no clear D. There are 15 residues in the CDR3. The V and J ends lost 4 bases and 3 bases respectively, with 13 bases between them. Germline V gives CDR1 LNHDA, CDR2 SQIVND (reference sequence). Written as DNA, the CDR3 is TGTGCCAGTAGTAAAGAGGGCCTTTACAATCAGCCCCAGCATTTT. It translates to CASSKEGLYNQPQHF.

The rearrangement joins TRBV30 to TRBJ2-2, with D possibly TRBD2 on 5 matching bases. Trimming removed 2 bases at V and 4 bases at J, with 14 bases between. This CDR3 spans 15 amino acids. Germline V gives CDR1 GTSNPN, CDR2 SVGIG (reference sequence). The CDR3 coding sequence is TGTGCCTGGAGTCCTCTGGACTCCCTCACCGGGGAGCTGTTTTTT. It specifies CAWSPLDSLTGELFF.

The chain joins TRBV12-3 or TRBV12-4 to TRBJ1-3; the D is unclear. The V gene lost 8 bases and the J gene lost 3 bases, with 11 bases spanning the gap. This CDR3 contains 13 residues. CDR3 in amino acids: CASGRPNGNTIYF. Written as DNA, the CDR3 is TGTGCCAGCGGCAGGCCGAATGGAAACACCATATATTTT.

V is TRBV11-2 and J is TRBJ1-1; D not certain. Germline V gene sequence: CDR1 SGHAT, CDR2 FQNNGV. The CDR3 is 15 amino acids. Deletions cut 4 bases from V and 1 base from J, with 13 bases between. In DNA form, the CDR3 reads TGTGCCAGCAGCTCCCAAAACCACAGGAACACTGAAGCTTTCTTT. This sequence encodes CASSSQNHRNTEAFF.

This chain connects TRBV11-2 to TRBJ2-5, with D possibly being TRBD2 (6 bases). There are 13 residues in the CDR3. Trimming shortened V by 7 bases and J by 1 base, and 10 bases separated the two germline ends. Germline V CDR1 and CDR2: SGHAT, FQNNGV. DNA of the CDR3: TGTGCCAGCACACGGGGGATCCAAGAGACCCAGTACTTC. Translated: CASTRGIQETQYF.

The V call is TRBV5-6, the J call TRBJ1-5; D gene uncertain. The CDR3 covers 16 residues. The V and J ends lost 2 bases and 0 bases respectively, with 12 bases between them. Germline V gene sequence: CDR1 SGHDT, CDR2 YYEEEE. The CDR3 sequence is CASSFGAFYSNQPQHF. The CDR3 DNA reads as TGTGCCAGCAGCTTTGGTGCCTTCTATAGCAATCAGCCCCAGCATTTT. The whole variable domain, remainder taken from reference TRBV5-6 and TRBJ1-5, is DAGVTQSPTHLIKTRGQQVTLRCSPKSGHDTVSWYQQALGQGPQFIFQYYEEEERQRGNFPDRFSGHQFPNYSSELNVNALLLGDSALYLCASSFGAFYSNQPQHFGDGTRLSIL.

This chain uses TRBV6-5 with TRBJ1-5; 7 bases are a match to TRBD1. Germline V gene data show CDR1 as MNHEY and CDR2 as SVGAGI. The CDR3 length is 13 residues. The J segment lost 2 bases and the V segment lost 6 bases, leaving 1 base of the junction unmatched. CDR3 coding DNA: TGTGCCAGCAGAACAGGGGGCAATCAGCCCCAGCATTTT. Its translation: CASRTGGNQPQHF.

The chain is built from TRBV30 and TRBJ1-3, with a weak D call TRBD1 (6 bases). Trimming stripped 4 bases from V and 0 bases from J, with 13 bases between. Germline V gene lookup returns CDR1 GTSNPN and CDR2 SVGIG (reference sequence). This CDR3 region has 15 residues. CDR3 sequence reads: CAWTGTPSSGNTIYF. The CDR3, as DNA: TGTGCCTGGACCGGGACACCGAGCTCTGGAAACACCATATATTTT. Full variable domain (remainder filled in from reference TRBV30 and TRBJ1-3): SQTIHQWPATLVQPVGSPLSLECTVEGTSNPNLYWYRQAAGRGLQLLFYSVGIGQISSEVPQNLSASRPQDRQFILSSKKLLLSDSGFYLCAWTGTPSSGNTIYFGEGSWLTVV.

The chain links TRBV4-1 to TRBJ2-7; possible D gene TRBD1, 6 bases. CDR3 size: 16 residues. Germline V gives CDR1 MGHRA, CDR2 YSYEKL. Trimming shortened V by 0 bases and J by 5 bases, and 17 bases separated the two germline ends. This chain's CDR3 is CASSQEPGRGTHEQYF. CDR3 DNA sequence: TGCGCCAGCAGCCAAGAGCCGGGCCGAGGGACACACGAGCAGTACTTC.

This chain links TRBV19 with TRBJ1-2; D is unclear. Per the germline V gene, CDR1 is LNHDA and CDR2 is SQIVND (reference sequence). Trimming shortened V by 4 bases and J by 6 bases, and 12 bases separated the two germline ends. The CDR3 has 13 amino acids. CDR3 sequence reads: CASSSRVWDGYTF. The CDR3 DNA sequence: TGTGCCAGTAGTAGCCGAGTCTGGGATGGCTACACCTTC. The full variable domain, rest sourced from reference TRBV19 and TRBJ1-2, is DGGITQSPKYLFRKEGQNVTLSCEQNLNHDAMYWYRQDPGQGLRLIYYSQIVNDFQKGDIAEGYSVSREKKESFPLTVTSAQKNPTAFYLCASSSRVWDGYTFGSGTRLTVV.

CDR3 in DNA: TGCGCCAGCAACGGCCTGACAGGGGATCATGAAGCTTTCTTT. This sequence encodes CASNGLTGDHEAFF. This sequence joins TRBV5-1 and TRBJ1-1; 8 bases are shared with TRBD1. V shed 6 bases, J shed 7 bases, and the junction held 11 bases outside the gene matches. Germline V lookup: CDR1 SGHRS, CDR2 YFSETQ. This CDR3 region has 14 residues. Supplemented by reference TRBV5-1 and TRBJ1-1, the full variable domain reads KAGVTQTPRYLIKTRGQQVTLSCSPISGHRSVSWYQQTPGQGLQFLFEYFSETQRNKGNFPGRFSGRQFSNSRSEMNVSTLELGDSALYLCASNGLTGDHEAFFGQGTRLTVV.